This T cell receptor (beta chain) was documented in a study of post-analysis software for immune sequencing data. Study results and limitations: Samples prepared in the same batch strongly co-clustered by F measure. Significantly lower normalized Chao1 diversity was found in patients with multiple sclerosis relative to controls.

Trimming took off 5 bases at V and 0 bases at J, with 11 bases between the two ends. Germline loops: CDR1 MDHEN, CDR2 SYDVKM. The length of the CDR3 is 14 residues. This clonotype was seen more than once but under ten times. As yet, its antigen is unknown. Included in the TCR beta cDNA libraries were unique molecular identifiers. The authors obtained roughly 550,000 cDNA molecules from approximately 0.95 to 9.8 million T cells. TCRdb itself ran the PCR reads through MiXCR, one entry per CDR3 protein. The sample records 150,000 to 200,000 distinct CDR3 sequences, 35% to 40% being singletons. This clonotype was obtained from a girl aged 10-17 years with multiple sclerosis. The sequencing here drew on blood, taken after autologous hematopoietic stem cell transplantation. The rearrangement links TRBV28 to TRBJ2-7, with D perhaps TRBD2 (6 bases). CDR3 in DNA: TGTGCCAGCAGTCCCGGGACTTTCTCCTACGAGCAGTACTTC. This translates into CASSPGTFSYEQYF.